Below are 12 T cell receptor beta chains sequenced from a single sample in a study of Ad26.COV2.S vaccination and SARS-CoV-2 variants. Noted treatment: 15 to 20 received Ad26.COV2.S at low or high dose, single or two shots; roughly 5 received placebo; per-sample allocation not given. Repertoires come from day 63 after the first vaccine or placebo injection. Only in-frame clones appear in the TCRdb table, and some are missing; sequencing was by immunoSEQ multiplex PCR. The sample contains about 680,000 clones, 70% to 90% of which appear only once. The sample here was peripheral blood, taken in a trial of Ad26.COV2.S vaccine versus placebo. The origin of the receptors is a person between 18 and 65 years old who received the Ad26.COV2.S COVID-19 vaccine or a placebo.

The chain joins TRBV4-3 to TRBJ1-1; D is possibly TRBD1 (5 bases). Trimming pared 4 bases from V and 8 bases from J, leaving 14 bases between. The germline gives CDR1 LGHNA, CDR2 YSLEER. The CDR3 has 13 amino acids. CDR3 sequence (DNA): TGCGCCAGCAGCCTAAGCCGACAGCTGGAAGCTTTCTTT. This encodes CASSLSRQLEAFF.

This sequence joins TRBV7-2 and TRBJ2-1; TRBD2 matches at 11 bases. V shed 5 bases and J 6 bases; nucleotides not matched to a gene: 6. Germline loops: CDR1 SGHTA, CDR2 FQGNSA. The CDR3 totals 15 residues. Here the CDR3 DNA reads TGTGCCAGCAGCCTTAGCGGGGGGGCCTTCAATGAGCAGTTCTTC. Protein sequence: CASSLSGGAFNEQFF.

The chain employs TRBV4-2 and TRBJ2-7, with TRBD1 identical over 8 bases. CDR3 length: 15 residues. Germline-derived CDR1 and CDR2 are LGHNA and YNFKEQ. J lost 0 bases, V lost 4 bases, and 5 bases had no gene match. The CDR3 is CASSPGQGPSYEQYF. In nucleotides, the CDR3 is TGTGCCAGCAGCCCCGGACAGGGCCCCTCCTACGAGCAGTACTTC.

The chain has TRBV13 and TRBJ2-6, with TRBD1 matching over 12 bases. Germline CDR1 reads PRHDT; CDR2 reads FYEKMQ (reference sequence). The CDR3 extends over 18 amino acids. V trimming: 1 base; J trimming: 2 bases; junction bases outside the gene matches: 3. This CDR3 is CASSLEGQGAAGANVLTF. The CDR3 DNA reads TGTGCCAGCAGCTTAGAGGGACAGGGGGCCGCTGGGGCCAACGTCCTGACTTTC.

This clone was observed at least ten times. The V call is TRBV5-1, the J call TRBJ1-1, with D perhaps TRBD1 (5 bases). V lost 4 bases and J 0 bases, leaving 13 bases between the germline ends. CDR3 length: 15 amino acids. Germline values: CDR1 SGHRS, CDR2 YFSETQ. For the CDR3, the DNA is TGCGCCAGCAGCCCGGCGGGACCCATGAACACTGAAGCTTTCTTT. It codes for CASSPAGPMNTEAFF.

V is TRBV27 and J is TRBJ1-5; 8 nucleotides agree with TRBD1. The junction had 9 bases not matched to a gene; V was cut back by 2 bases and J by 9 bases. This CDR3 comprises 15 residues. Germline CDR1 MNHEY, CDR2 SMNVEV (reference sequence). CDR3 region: CASSLDRQGLRPQHF. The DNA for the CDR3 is TGTGCCAGCAGTTTAGATCGACAGGGGCTAAGGCCCCAGCATTTT.

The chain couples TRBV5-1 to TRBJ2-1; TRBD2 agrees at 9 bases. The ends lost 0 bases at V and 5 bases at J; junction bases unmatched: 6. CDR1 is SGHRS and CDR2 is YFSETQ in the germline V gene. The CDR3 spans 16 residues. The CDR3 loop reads CASSLAGTSYNNEQFF. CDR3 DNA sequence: TGCGCCAGCAGCTTGGCCGGGACTAGCTACAACAATGAGCAGTTCTTC.

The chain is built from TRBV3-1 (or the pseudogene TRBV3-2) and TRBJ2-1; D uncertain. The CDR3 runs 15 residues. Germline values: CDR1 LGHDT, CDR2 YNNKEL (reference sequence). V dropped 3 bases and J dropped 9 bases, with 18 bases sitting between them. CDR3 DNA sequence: TGTGCCAGCAGCCAGCGCCTCTCCCTCATCGGTGAGCAGTTCTTC. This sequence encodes CASSQRLSLIGEQFF.

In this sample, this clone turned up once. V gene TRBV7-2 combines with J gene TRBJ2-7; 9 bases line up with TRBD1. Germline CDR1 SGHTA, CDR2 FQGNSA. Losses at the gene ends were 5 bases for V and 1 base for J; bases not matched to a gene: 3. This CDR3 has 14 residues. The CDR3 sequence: CASSPDRGSYEQYF. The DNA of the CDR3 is TGTGCCAGCAGCCCGGACAGGGGTTCCTACGAGCAGTACTTC.

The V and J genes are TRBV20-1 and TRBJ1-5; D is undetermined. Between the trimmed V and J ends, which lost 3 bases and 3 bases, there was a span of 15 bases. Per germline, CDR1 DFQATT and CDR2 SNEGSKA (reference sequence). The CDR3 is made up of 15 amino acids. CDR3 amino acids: CSASPASSHNQPQHF. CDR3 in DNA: TGCAGTGCTAGTCCGGCATCTTCCCACAATCAGCCCCAGCATTTT.

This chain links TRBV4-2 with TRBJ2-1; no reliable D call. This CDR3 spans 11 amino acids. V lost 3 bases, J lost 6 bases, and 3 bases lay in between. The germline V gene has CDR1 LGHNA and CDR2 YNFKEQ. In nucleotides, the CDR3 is TGTGCCAGCAGCCAGGTCAATGAGCAGTTCTTC. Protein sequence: CASSQVNEQFF.

The CDR3 DNA reads TGTGCCAGCAGCCAAGAGTGGGGAGGCTCCTACGAGCAGTACTTC. It encodes CASSQEWGGSYEQYF. The V call is TRBV3-1 (or the pseudogene TRBV3-2), the J call TRBJ2-7, with a tentative D call TRBD2 (6 bases). Per the germline V gene, CDR1 is LGHDT and CDR2 is YNNKEL (reference sequence). The CDR3 is 15 amino acids. Trimming pared 0 bases from V and 0 bases from J, leaving 9 bases between.